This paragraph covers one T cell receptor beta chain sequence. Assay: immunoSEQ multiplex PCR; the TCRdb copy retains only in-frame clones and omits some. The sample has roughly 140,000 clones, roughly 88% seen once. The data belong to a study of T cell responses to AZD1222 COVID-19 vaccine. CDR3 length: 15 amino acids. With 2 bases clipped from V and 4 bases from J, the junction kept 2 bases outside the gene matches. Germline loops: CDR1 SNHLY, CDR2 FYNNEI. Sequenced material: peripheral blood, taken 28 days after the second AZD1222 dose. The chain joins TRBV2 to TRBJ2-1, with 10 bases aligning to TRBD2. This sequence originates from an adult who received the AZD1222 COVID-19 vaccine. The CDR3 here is CASSEQRGGYNEQFF. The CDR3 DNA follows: TGTGCCAGCAGTGAACAGCGGGGGGGTTACAATGAGCAGTTCTTC.